This T cell receptor (beta chain) was observed in a study of cytomegalovirus exposure and HLA in healthy donors. Whole-study findings and limits: 150 or so TCR beta chains were listed as cytomegalovirus-associated. The authors later linked a missense DCLRE1C variant to TCR beta V- and J-gene trimming. Beyond CMV serostatus, there was no information to go on about immune exposure. V segments that were indistinguishable, TRBV6-2 and TRBV6-3 among them, were omitted from analysis.

Primers for the PCR totalled 60 Vbeta and 13 Jbeta. Method: immunoSEQ multiplex PCR; TCRdb's copy keeps in-frame clones and lacks some. The sample carries about 40,000 clones, around 82% recorded once. Remarks on this clone: Its antigen remains unidentified.

This CDR3 comprises 13 residues. V was pared by 6 bases and J by 1 base, with 1 base of the junction left unmatched. Germline CDR1 is SQVTM and CDR2 is ANQGSEA. This clonotype was obtained from a young woman in good health and CMV-seropositive. This sequence joins TRBV29-1 and TRBJ2-3; 10 bases agree with TRBD2. Material for sequencing was PBMCs. The CDR3 spells CSVGTSGTDTQYF. The CDR3 coding sequence is TGCAGCGTCGGGACTAGCGGCACAGATACGCAGTATTTT.